Below are 21 T cell receptor beta chains sequenced from a single sample in a study of cytomegalovirus exposure and HLA in healthy donors. The PCR employed 60 Vbeta primers together with 13 Jbeta primers. Sequencing was performed with immunoSEQ multiplex PCR; in TCRdb, only in-frame clones are kept and a portion is missing. Its clone listing holds 30,000 to 35,000 clones. The sequenced sample consisted of PBMCs. The receptors shown here come from a woman in her thirties or forties in good health and CMV-seropositive.

This sequence joins TRBV6-1 and TRBJ1-2, with D tentatively TRBD1 (6 bases). With 3 bases removed from V and 4 bases from J, the gap between germline ends came to 9 bases. The CDR3 contains 13 residues. Germline V gene sequence: CDR1 MNHNS, CDR2 SASEGT. The DNA of the CDR3 is TGTGCCAGCAGTGATATAGGGGGCTATGGCTACACCTTC. Translation: CASSDIGGYGYTF.

The chain joins TRBV10-2 to TRBJ1-5; TRBD1 matches at 7 bases. CDR3 length equals 15 residues. Germline CDR1 and CDR2: WSHSY and SAAADI. The ends lost 6 bases at V and 3 bases at J; junction bases unmatched: 8. CDR3 amino acids: CASRPGTVSNQPQHF. The CDR3, as DNA: TGCGCCAGCAGACCCGGGACAGTTTCCAATCAGCCCCAGCATTTT.

The V call is TRBV30, the J call TRBJ1-2; TRBD1 might be the D (5 bases). CDR1 and CDR2 (germline): GTSNPN, SVGIG (reference sequence). The CDR3 loop spans 12 amino acids. Trimming shortened V by 3 bases and J by 5 bases, and 10 bases separated the two germline ends. The CDR3 coding sequence is TGTGCCTGGAGCGGACAACCGTATGGCTACACCTTC. This encodes CAWSGQPYGYTF.

The CDR3 region has the DNA TGTGCCAGCAGTGATGTAGGCAGAGGGTATGGCTACACCTTC. As protein: CASSDVGRGYGYTF. The chain couples TRBV2 to TRBJ1-2, with D uncertain. V lost 3 bases, J lost 5 bases, and 13 bases lay in between. Per the germline V gene, CDR1 is SNHLY and CDR2 is FYNNEI. This CDR3 comprises 14 residues.

The gene calls are TRBV13 and TRBJ1-2, with D unresolved. This CDR3 comprises 14 residues. CDR1 PRHDT and CDR2 FYEKMQ come from the germline V gene (reference sequence). V was trimmed by 1 base and J by 3 bases, leaving 9 bases between them. The CDR3 is CASSLERGDYGYTF. Here the CDR3 DNA reads TGTGCCAGCAGCTTAGAGCGCGGGGACTATGGCTACACCTTC.

The rearrangement uses TRBV29-1 and TRBJ1-1; 9 nucleotides match TRBD1. After removal of 6 bases from V and 5 bases from J, the junction contained 4 bases not matched to a gene. In germline, CDR1 is SQVTM, CDR2 ANQGSEA. This CDR3 is 12 amino acids long. The CDR3, as DNA: TGCAGCGTCAGGACAGGGGTAACTGAAGCTTTCTTT. Protein: CSVRTGVTEAFF.

The rearrangement links TRBV18 to TRBJ2-7; 7 bases fit TRBD2. Germline trimming cut 3 bases from V and 4 bases from J; bases unmatched to any gene: 0. CDR3 length: 12 residues. CDR1 KGHSH and CDR2 LQKENI come from the germline V gene. This CDR3 is CASSPGGYEQYF. CDR3 nucleotides: TGTGCCAGCTCACCCGGGGGGTACGAGCAGTACTTC. The entire variable domain, with the rest obtained from reference TRBV18 and TRBJ2-7, is as follows: NAGVMQNPRHLVRRRGQEARLRCSPMKGHSHVYWYRQLPEEGLKFMVYLQKENIIDESGMPKERFSAEFPKEGPSILRIQQVVRGDSAAYFCASSPGGYEQYFGPGTRLTVT.

The CDR3: CASSVVSDRDSTQYF. The CDR3 region has the DNA TGTGCCAGCAGCGTAGTGTCGGACAGAGACAGCACGCAGTATTTT. This chain joins TRBV9 and TRBJ2-3; D might be TRBD1 (6 bases). The CDR3 has 15 amino acids. Trimming removed 0 bases from V and 9 bases from J, with 17 bases in between. Germline assignment: CDR1 SGDLS and CDR2 YYNGEE. Variable domain in full (rest from reference TRBV9 and TRBJ2-3): DSGVTQTPKHLITATGQRVTLRCSPRSGDLSVYWYQQSLDQGLQFLIQYYNGEERAKGNILERFSAQQFPDLHSELNLSSLELGDSALYFCASSVVSDRDSTQYFGPGTRLTVL.

The V call is TRBV7-2, the J call TRBJ2-3, with TRBD2 identical over 10 bases. V lost 7 bases and J lost 1; bases outside the gene matches: 5. Germline-derived CDR1 and CDR2 are SGHTA and FQGNSA. The CDR3 runs to 15 residues. CDR3 sequence (DNA): TGTGCCAGCACAGTAGGACTAGCGGGCACAGATACGCAGTATTTT. This gives the protein CASTVGLAGTDTQYF.

The chain has TRBV7-6 and TRBJ2-3, with 7 positions matching TRBD2. Germline loops: CDR1 SGHVS, CDR2 FNYEAQ. V trimming: 1 base; J trimming: 3 bases; junction bases outside the gene matches: 4. The CDR3 spans 15 residues. CDR3 sequence: CASSLGVGLTDTQYF. Here the CDR3 DNA reads TGTGCCAGCAGCTTAGGTGTGGGACTAACAGATACGCAGTATTTT.

The V gene is TRBV29-1, the J gene TRBJ2-1; D remains unclear. From germline, CDR1 is SQVTM and CDR2 ANQGSEA. Trimming cost V 4 bases and J 5 bases, with 12 bases left between them. The CDR3 loop spans 13 amino acids. CDR3 region: CSVVGPSDNEQFF. The CDR3 DNA follows: TGCAGCGTTGTCGGTCCTTCCGACAATGAGCAGTTCTTC.

V usage is TRBV27 and J usage is TRBJ1-1; 8 bases align to TRBD1. Per the germline V gene, CDR1 is MNHEY and CDR2 is SMNVEV (reference sequence). V lost 3 bases to trimming and J lost 4 bases; unmatched junction nucleotides: 7. This CDR3 is 15 amino acids long. CDR3 in DNA: TGTGCCAGCAGTTTGCGGCAGGGGGCAGGCACTGAAGCTTTCTTT. Translating gives CASSLRQGAGTEAFF.

The chain uses TRBV18 and TRBJ1-2; 9 bases agree with TRBD1. V was pared by 3 bases and J by 8 bases, with 4 bases of the junction left unmatched. The CDR3 sequence is 13 residues long. Germline V gene lookup returns CDR1 KGHSH and CDR2 LQKENI. The CDR3 nucleotides are TGTGCCAGCTCACCCCGACAGGGGGGCGGCTACACCTTC. Translation: CASSPRQGGGYTF.

The gene calls are TRBV5-1 and TRBJ2-7; TRBD1 aligns across 7 bases. The CDR3 contains 15 residues. The trim removed 2 bases at V and 3 bases at J, leaving 8 bases unmatched. Germline CDR1 SGHRS, CDR2 YFSETQ. The CDR3 DNA follows: TGCGCCAGCAGCTTCCGACAGGGCGTGGTCTACGAGCAGTACTTC. It specifies CASSFRQGVVYEQYF.

This rearrangement joins TRBV14 to TRBJ2-5; D is uncertain. The J call may be in error: the DNA end matches TRBJ2-7 better. The CDR3 is 17 residues long. Germline CDR1 reads SGHDN; CDR2 reads FVKESK. The chain's CDR3 is CASSLEVSPGYSYEQYF. DNA for the CDR3: TGTGCCAGCAGCCTAGAGGTTTCGCCAGGCTACTCCTACGAGCAGTACTTC.

The chain combines TRBV6-5 with TRBJ2-1, with D tentatively TRBD2 (5 bases). Germline V gene lookup returns CDR1 MNHEY and CDR2 SVGAGI. Trimming pared 5 bases from V and 6 bases from J, leaving 14 bases between. The CDR3 loop spans 14 amino acids. CDR3 DNA sequence: TGTGCCAGCAGTGGCCGGGGTTTTGCCAATGAGCAGTTCTTC. This gives the protein CASSGRGFANEQFF.

The rearrangement joins TRBV6-1 to TRBJ2-3; TRBD1 is a possible D gene (5 bases). Germline assignment: CDR1 MNHNS and CDR2 SASEGT. Trimming left V 4 bases short and J 0 bases short, with 14 bases between. The length of the CDR3 is 16 residues. The CDR3 sequence is CASSGPKGRSTDTQYF. Written as DNA, the CDR3 is TGTGCCAGCAGTGGACCGAAGGGGCGTAGCACAGATACGCAGTATTTT.

The chain uses TRBV4-1 and TRBJ2-6; tentative D call: TRBD2 (5 bases). CDR3 length: 15 amino acids. Germline CDR1 reads MGHRA; CDR2 reads YSYEKL. Trimming cost V 4 bases and J 0 bases, with 7 bases left between them. CDR3 in DNA: TGCGCCAGCAGCCGAGGGAGCTCTGGGGCCAACGTCCTGACTTTC. Translating gives CASSRGSSGANVLTF.

The chain has TRBV9 and TRBJ1-1; D possibly corresponds to TRBD1 (5 bases). The V end was cut by 4 bases, the J end by 4 bases, with 14 bases between. CDR3 length: 14 residues. Germline V gene sequence: CDR1 SGDLS, CDR2 YYNGEE. The CDR3 DNA sequence: TGTGCCAGCAGCCCCCCCCGGGGGGTCACTGAAGCTTTCTTT. Its translation is CASSPPRGVTEAFF. The full variable domain, completed using reference TRBV9 and TRBJ1-1, is DSGVTQTPKHLITATGQRVTLRCSPRSGDLSVYWYQQSLDQGLQFLIQYYNGEERAKGNILERFSAQQFPDLHSELNLSSLELGDSALYFCASSPPRGVTEAFFGQGTRLTVV.

This sequence joins TRBV11-2 and TRBJ2-1; 8 bases match TRBD2. This CDR3 has 17 amino acids. The junction had 12 bases not matched to a gene; V was cut back by 1 base and J by 7 bases. The germline gives CDR1 SGHAT, CDR2 FQNNGV. The CDR3 nucleotides are TGTGCCAGCAGCTTAGGATTCTTAGCGGGACCAGGGAATGAGCAGTTCTTC. Its protein product is CASSLGFLAGPGNEQFF.

The J gene is TRBJ2-4, the V gene TRBV15; a possible D gene is TRBD1 (8 bases). Trimming took off 3 bases at V and 7 bases at J, with 19 bases between the two ends. The V gene's germline CDR1 is LNHNV and CDR2 YYDKDF (reference sequence). The CDR3 is 16 amino acids. CDR3 loop: CATSSAPTGEGNIQYF. The CDR3 DNA sequence: TGTGCCACCAGCAGCGCTCCGACAGGGGAGGGGAACATTCAGTACTTC.